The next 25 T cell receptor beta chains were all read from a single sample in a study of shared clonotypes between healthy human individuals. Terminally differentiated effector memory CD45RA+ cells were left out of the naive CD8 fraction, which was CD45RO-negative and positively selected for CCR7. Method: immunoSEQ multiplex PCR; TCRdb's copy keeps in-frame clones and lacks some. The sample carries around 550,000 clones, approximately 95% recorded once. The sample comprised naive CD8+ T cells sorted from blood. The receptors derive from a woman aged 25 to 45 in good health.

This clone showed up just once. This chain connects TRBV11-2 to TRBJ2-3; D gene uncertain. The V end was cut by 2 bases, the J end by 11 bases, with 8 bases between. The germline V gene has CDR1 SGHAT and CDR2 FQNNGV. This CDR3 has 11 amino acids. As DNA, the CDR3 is TGTGCCAGCAGCTTACCCAGCCAGCAGTATTTT. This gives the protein CASSLPSQQYF.

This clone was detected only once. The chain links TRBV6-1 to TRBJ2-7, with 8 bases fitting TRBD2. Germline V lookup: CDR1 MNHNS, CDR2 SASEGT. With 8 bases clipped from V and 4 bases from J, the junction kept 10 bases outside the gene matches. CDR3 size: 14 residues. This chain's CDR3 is CASRPGLDYYEQYF. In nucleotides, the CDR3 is TGTGCCAGCCGACCGGGACTAGATTATTACGAGCAGTACTTC.

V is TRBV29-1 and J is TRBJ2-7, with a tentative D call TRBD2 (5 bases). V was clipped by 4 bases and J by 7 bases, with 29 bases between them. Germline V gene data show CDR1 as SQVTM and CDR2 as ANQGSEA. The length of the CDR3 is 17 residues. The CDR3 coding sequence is TGCAGCGTTGCGGCGGAAGAATCGAGTACCCACCCGGGGGAGCAGTACTTC. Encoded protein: CSVAAEESSTHPGEQYF.

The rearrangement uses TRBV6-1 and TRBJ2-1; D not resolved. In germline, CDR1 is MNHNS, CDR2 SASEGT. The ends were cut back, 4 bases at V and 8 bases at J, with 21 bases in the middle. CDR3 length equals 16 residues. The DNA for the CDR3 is TGTGCCAGCAGTGCCGGACCAGCCCCCAATTCGCATGAGCAGTTCTTC. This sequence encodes CASSAGPAPNSHEQFF.

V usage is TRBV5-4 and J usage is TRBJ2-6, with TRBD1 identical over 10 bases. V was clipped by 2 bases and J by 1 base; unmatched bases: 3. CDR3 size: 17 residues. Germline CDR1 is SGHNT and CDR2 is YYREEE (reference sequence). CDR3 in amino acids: CASSFGTGESGANVLTF. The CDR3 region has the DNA TGTGCCAGCAGCTTCGGGACAGGGGAATCTGGGGCCAACGTCCTGACTTTC.

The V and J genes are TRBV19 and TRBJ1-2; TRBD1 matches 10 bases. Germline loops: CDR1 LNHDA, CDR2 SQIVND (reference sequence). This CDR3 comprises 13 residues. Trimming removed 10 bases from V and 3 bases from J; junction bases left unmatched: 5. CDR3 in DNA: TGTGCCACCTTGACAGGGGGCGACTATGGCTACACCTTC. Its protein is CATLTGGDYGYTF.

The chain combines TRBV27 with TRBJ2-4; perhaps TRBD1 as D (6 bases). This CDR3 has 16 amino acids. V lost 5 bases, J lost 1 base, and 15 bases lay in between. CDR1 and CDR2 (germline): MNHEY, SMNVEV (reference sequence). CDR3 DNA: TGTGCCAGCAGTCTAACAGGGATTCTCGCCAAAAACATTCAGTACTTC. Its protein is CASSLTGILAKNIQYF.

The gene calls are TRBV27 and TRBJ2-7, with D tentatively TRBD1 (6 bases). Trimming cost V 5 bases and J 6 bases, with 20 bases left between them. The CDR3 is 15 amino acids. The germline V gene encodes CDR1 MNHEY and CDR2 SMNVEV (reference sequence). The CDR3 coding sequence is TGTGCCAGCAGTCCCGGGACAAAATACGGGGTCGAGCAGTACTTC. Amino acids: CASSPGTKYGVEQYF.

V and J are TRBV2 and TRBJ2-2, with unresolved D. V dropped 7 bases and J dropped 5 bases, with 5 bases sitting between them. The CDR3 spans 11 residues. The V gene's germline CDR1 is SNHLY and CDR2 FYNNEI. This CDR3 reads CASKQTGELFF. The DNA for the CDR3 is TGTGCCAGCAAACAGACCGGGGAGCTGTTTTTT.

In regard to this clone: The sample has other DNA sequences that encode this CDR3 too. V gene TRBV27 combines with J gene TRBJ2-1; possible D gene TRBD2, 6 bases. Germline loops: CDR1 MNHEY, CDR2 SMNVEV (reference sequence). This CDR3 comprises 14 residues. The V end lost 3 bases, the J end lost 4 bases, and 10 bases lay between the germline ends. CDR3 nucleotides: TGTGCCAGCAGTTTGGGGGACTCATACAATGAGCAGTTCTTC. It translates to CASSLGDSYNEQFF.

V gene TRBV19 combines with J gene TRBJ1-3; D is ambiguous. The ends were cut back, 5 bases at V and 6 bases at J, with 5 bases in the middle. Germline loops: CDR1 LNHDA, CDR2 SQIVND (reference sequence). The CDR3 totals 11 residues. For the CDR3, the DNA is TGTGCCAGTAGTTTGAAAAACACCATATATTTT. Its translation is CASSLKNTIYF.

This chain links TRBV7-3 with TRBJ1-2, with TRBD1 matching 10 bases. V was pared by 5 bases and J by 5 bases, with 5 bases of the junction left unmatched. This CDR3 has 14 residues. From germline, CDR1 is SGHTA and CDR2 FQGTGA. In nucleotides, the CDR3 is TGTGCCAGCAGCGCCGGGACAGGGGTATATGGCTACACCTTC. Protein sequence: CASSAGTGVYGYTF.

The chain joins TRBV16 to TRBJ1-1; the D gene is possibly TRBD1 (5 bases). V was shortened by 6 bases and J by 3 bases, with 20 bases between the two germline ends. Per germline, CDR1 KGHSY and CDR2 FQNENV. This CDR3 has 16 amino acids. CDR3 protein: CASRISGGGIDTEAFF. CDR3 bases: TGTGCCAGCAGAATTAGCGGCGGGGGAATCGACACTGAAGCTTTCTTT.

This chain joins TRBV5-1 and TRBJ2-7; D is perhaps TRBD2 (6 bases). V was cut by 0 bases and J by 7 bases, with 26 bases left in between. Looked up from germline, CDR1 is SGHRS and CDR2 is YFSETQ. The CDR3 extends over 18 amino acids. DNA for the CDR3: TGCGCCAGCAGCTTGGCCGGGGTTTTCGGGGGACCCGCCACAGAGCAGTACTTC. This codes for CASSLAGVFGGPATEQYF.

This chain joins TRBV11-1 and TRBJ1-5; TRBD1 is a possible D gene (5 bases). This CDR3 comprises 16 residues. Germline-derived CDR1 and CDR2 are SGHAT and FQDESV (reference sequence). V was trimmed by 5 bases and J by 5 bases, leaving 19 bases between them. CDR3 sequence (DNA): TGTGCCAGCAGCCCATCAAGTTCGGGGCGCGATCAGCCCCAGCATTTT. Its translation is CASSPSSSGRDQPQHF.

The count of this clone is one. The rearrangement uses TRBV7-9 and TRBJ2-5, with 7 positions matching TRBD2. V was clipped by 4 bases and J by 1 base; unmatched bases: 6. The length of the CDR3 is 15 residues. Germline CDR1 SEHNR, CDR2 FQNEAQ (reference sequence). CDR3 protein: CASSSPQRGQETQYF. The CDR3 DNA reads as TGTGCCAGCAGCTCCCCACAGCGGGGCCAAGAGACCCAGTACTTC.

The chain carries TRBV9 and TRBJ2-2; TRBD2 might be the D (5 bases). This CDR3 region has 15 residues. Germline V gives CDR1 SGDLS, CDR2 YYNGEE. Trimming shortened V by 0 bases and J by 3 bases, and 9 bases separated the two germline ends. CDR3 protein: CASSVESGYTGELFF. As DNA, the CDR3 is TGTGCCAGCAGCGTAGAGTCGGGGTACACCGGGGAGCTGTTTTTT.

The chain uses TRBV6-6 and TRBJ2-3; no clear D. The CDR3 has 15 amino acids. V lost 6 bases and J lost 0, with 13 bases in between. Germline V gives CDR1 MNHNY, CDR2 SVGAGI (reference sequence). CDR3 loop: CASSLSPKSTDTQYF. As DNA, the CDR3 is TGTGCCAGCAGCTTAAGTCCCAAGAGCACAGATACGCAGTATTTT.

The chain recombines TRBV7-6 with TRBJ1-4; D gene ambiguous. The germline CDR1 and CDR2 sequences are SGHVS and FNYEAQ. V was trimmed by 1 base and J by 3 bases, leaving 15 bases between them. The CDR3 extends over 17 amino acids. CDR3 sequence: CASSLDFTPVSNEKLFF. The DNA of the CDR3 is TGTGCCAGCAGCTTAGATTTTACCCCGGTGTCTAATGAAAAACTGTTTTTT.

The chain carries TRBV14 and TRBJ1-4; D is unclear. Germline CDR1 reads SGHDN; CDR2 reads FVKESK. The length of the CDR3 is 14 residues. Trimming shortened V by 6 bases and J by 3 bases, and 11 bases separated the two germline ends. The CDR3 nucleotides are TGTGCCAGCAGTGCAAGGAGATCTAATGAAAAACTGTTTTTT. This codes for CASSARRSNEKLFF.

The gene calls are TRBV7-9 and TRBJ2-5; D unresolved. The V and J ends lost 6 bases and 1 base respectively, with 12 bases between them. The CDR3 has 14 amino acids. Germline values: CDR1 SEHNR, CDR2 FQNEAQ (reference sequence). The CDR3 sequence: CASRPPGPQETQYF. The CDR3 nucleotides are TGTGCCAGCAGACCCCCTGGCCCCCAAGAGACCCAGTACTTC.

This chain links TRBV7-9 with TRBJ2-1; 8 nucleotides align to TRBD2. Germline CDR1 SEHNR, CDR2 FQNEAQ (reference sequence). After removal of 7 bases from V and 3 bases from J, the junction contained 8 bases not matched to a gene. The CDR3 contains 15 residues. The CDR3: CASTPRTSLYNEQFF. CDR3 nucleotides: TGTGCCAGCACCCCGAGGACTAGCCTCTACAATGAGCAGTTCTTC.

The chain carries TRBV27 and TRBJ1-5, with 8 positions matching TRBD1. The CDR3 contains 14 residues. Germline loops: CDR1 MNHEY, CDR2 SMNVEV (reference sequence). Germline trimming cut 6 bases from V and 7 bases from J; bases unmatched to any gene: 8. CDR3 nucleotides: TGTGCCAGCAGCCCCACAGGGGGAAAACAGCCCCAGCATTTT. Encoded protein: CASSPTGGKQPQHF.

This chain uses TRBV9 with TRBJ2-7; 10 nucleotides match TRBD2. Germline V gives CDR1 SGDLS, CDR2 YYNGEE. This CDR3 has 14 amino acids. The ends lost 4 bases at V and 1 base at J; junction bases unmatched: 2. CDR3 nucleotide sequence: TGTGCCAGCAGCCTAGCGGGAGAATCCTACGAGCAGTACTTC. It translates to CASSLAGESYEQYF.

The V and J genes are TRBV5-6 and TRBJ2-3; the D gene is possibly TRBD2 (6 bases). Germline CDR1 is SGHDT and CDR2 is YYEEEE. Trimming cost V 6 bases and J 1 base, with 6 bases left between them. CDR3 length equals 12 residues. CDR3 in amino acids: CASTSGTDTQYF. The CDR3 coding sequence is TGTGCCAGCACTAGCGGCACAGATACGCAGTATTTT.